This TCR beta chain was sequenced for a study of T cell repertoires in cytomegalovirus infection. Study-level findings and limits: Adding up the frequency of public TCR beta families identified people who carried CMV plus the relevant HLA. Dominant in the ex vivo response were TCR beta clonotypes restricted by HLA-C and specific for CMV.

TCRdb recomputed calls from the reads with MiXCR, one row per CDR3 protein. The sample has some 500,000 distinct CDR3 sequences, 30% to 40% seen once. For this clonotype: Its antigen remains unidentified.

This CDR3 is 14 amino acids long. Trimming removed 1 base at V and 6 bases at J, with 9 bases between. From germline, CDR1 is SGHVS and CDR2 FNYEAQ. The TCR comes from a human donor in good health (CMV status not recorded). Some clones in this sample may be carry-over from other donors' samples. The chain has TRBV7-6 and TRBJ2-2; D is unresolved. Source: cultured PBMCs, taken from culture after CMV antigen stimulation. CDR3 loop: CASSLDGSAGELFF. The CDR3 DNA follows: TGTGCCAGCAGCTTAGACGGATCGGCCGGGGAGCTGTTTTTT. The full variable domain, in which reference TRBV7-6 and TRBJ2-2 provide the parts outside the CDR3, is GAGVSQSPRYKVTKRGQDVALRCDPISGHVSLYWYRQALGQGPEFLTYFNYEAQQDKSGLPNDRFSAERPEGSISTLTIQRTEQRDSAMYRCASSLDGSAGELFFGEGSRLTVL.